The sequence of this T cell receptor (beta chain) was determined in a study of graft-versus-host responses after intestinal transplantation. Study details: As for transplant type, recipients had multivisceral, liver-intestinal, or isolated intestinal grafts. Anti-thymocyte globulin was used for induction in all recipients, who then took tacrolimus and steroids for two to four years.

Profiling relied on immunoSEQ multiplex PCR, and the TCRdb table lists in-frame clones only, not all of them. The repertoire holds about 92,000 clones, with around 83% as singletons. Findings and caveats of the study: GvH clones detected in recipient marrow included some appearing first in ileum or blood.

CDR1 is LNHDA, CDR2 SQIVND, per germline (reference sequence). V was pared by 5 bases and J by 2 bases, with 10 bases between. The CDR3 has 13 residues. Details on this clone: Its antigen is not identified.

The TCR was taken from a human donor who received an intestinal transplant. Sequences were derived from unstimulated CD8+ T cells sorted from spleen or lymph node cells, sampled before intestinal transplant. The rearrangement uses TRBV19 and TRBJ2-7; D is unresolved. This chain's CDR3 is CASSDGLPYEQYF. CDR3 nucleotides: TGTGCCAGTAGTGACGGGCTACCCTACGAGCAGTACTTC.